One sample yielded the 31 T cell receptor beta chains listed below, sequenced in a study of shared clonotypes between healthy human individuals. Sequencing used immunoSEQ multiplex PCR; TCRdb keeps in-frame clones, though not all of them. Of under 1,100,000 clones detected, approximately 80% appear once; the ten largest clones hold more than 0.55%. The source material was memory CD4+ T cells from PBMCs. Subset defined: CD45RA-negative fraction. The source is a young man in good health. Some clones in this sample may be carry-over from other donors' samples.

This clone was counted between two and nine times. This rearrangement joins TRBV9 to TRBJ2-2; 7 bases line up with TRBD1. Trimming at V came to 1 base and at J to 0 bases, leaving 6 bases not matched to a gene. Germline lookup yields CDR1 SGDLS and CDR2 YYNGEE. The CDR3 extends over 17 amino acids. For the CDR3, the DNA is TGTGCCAGCAGCGTATCTGTTGGGACAGCGAACACCGGGGAGCTGTTTTTT. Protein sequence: CASSVSVGTANTGELFF.

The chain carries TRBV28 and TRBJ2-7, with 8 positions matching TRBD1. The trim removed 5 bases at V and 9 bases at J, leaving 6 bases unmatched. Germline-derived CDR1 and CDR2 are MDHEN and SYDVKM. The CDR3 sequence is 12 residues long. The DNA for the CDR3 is TGTGCCAGCAGTCGAGGACAGGGCCTGCAGTACTTC. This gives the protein CASSRGQGLQYF.

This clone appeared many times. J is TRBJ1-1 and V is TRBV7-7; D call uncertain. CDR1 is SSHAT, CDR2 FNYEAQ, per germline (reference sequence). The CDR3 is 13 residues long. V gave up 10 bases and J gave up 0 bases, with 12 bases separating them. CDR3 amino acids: CATGSQVNTEAFF. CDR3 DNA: TGTGCCACTGGGTCTCAGGTGAACACTGAAGCTTTCTTT.

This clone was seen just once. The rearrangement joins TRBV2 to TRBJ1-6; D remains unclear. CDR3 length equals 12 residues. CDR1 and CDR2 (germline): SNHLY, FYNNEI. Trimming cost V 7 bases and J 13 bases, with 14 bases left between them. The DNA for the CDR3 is TGTGCCAGCACCTTGCCGGGCCGTCCCCTCCACTTT. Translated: CASTLPGRPLHF.

For the CDR3, the DNA is TGTGCCGGACGGGCAGGGGGGAACACTGAAGCTTTCTTT. Residues: CAGRAGGNTEAFF. The rearrangement links TRBV5-4 to TRBJ1-1; TRBD1 matches at 7 bases. This CDR3 is built from 13 residues. V lost 10 bases, J lost 1 base, and 7 bases stayed unmatched. Germline lookup yields CDR1 SGHNT and CDR2 YYREEE (reference sequence).

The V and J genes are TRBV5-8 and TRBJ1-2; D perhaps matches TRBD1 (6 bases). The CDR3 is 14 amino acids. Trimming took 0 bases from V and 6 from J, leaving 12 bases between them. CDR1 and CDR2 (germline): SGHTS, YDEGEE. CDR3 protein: CASSLAGGADGYTF. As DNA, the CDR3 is TGTGCCAGCAGCTTGGCCGGGGGGGCTGATGGCTACACCTTC.

In DNA, the CDR3 is TGTGCCTGCCAGGGGGACACTGAAGCTTTCTTT. Amino acids: CACQGDTEAFF. This chain connects TRBV30 to TRBJ1-1, with 7 bases fitting TRBD1. CDR3 length: 11 amino acids. Germline V CDR1 and CDR2: GTSNPN, SVGIG (reference sequence). V lost 6 bases to trimming and J lost 3 bases; unmatched junction nucleotides: 1.

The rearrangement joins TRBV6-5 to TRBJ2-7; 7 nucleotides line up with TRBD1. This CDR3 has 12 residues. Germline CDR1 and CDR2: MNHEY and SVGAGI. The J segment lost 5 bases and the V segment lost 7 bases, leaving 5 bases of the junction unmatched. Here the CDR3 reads CASTDRVHEQYF. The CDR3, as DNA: TGTGCCAGCACCGACAGGGTCCACGAGCAGTACTTC.

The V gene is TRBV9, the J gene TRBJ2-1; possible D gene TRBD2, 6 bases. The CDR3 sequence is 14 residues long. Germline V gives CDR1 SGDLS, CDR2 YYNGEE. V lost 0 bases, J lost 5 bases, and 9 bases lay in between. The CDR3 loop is CASSVAGAHNEQFF. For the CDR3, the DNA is TGTGCCAGCAGCGTAGCGGGAGCACACAATGAGCAGTTCTTC. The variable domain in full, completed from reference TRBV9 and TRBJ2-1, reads DSGVTQTPKHLITATGQRVTLRCSPRSGDLSVYWYQQSLDQGLQFLIQYYNGEERAKGNILERFSAQQFPDLHSELNLSSLELGDSALYFCASSVAGAHNEQFFGPGTRLTVL.

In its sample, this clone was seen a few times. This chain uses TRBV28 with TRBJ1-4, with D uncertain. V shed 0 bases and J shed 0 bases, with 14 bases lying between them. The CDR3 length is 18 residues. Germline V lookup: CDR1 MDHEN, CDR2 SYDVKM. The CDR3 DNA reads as TGTGCCAGCAGTTTATGGTCCCCACGCGATCCAACTAATGAAAAACTGTTTTTT. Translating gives CASSLWSPRDPTNEKLFF.

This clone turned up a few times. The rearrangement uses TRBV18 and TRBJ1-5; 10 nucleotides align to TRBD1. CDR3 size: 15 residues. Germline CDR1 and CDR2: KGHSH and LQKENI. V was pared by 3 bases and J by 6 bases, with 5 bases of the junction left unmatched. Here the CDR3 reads CASSPAGTGVQPQHF. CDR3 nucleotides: TGTGCCAGCTCACCCGCGGGGACAGGGGTTCAGCCCCAGCATTTT.

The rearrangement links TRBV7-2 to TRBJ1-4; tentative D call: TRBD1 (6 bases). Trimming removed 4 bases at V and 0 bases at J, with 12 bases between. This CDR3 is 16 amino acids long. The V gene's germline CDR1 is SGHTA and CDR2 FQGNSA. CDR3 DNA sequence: TGTGCCAGCAGCTACAGGGTAGCCGCAACTAATGAAAAACTGTTTTTT. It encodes CASSYRVAATNEKLFF.

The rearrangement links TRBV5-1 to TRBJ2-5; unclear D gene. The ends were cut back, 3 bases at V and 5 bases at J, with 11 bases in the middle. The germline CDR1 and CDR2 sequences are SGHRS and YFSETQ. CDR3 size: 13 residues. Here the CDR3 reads CASSSEATETQYF. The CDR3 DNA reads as TGCGCCAGCAGCTCCGAAGCAACGGAGACCCAGTACTTC.

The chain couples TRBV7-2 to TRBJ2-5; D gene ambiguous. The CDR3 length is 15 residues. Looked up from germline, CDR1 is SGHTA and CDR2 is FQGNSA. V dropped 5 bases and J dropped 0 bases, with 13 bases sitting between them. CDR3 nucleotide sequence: TGTGCCAGCAGCCCTGATATCACGTACCAAGAGACCCAGTACTTC. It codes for CASSPDITYQETQYF.

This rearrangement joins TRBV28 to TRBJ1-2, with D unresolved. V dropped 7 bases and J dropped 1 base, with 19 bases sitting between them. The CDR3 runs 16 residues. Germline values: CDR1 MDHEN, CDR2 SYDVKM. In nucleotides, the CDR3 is TGTGCCAGCACCCCGGAACGGCTCCTCAATAACTATGGCTACACCTTC. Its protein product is CASTPERLLNNYGYTF.

The CDR3 coding sequence is TGTGCCAGCAGTGACCCGACAGGACCGAGGACCCAGTACTTC. This sequence encodes CASSDPTGPRTQYF. V and J are TRBV2 and TRBJ2-5, with D perhaps TRBD1 (6 bases). V was cut by 3 bases and J by 7 bases, with 15 bases left in between. Germline CDR1 and CDR2: SNHLY and FYNNEI. The CDR3 has 14 residues. Together with reference TRBV2 and TRBJ2-5, the CDR3 gives the full variable domain: EPEVTQTPSHQVTQMGQEVILRCVPISNHLYFYWYRQILGQKVEFLVSFYNNEISEKSEIFDDQFSVERPDGSNFTLKIRSTKLEDSAMYFCASSDPTGPRTQYFGPGTRLLVL.

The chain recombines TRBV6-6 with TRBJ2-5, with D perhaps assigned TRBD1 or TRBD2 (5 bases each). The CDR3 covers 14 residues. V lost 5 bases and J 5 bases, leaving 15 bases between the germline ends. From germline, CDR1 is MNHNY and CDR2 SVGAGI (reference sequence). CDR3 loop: CASSGGPGRETQYF. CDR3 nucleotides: TGTGCCAGCAGTGGGGGTCCGGGACGGGAGACCCAGTACTTC.

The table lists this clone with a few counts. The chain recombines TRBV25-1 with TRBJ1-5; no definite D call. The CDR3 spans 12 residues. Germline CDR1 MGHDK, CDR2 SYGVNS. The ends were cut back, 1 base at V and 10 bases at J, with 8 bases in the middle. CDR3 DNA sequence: TGTGCCAGCAGTGAATTCGGTCCTCCCCAGCATTTT. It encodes CASSEFGPPQHF.

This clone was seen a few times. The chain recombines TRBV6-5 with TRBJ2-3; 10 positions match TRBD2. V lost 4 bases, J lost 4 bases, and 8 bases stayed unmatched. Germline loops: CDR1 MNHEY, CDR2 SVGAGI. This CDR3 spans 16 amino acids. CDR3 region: CASSSPSGSEPDTQYF. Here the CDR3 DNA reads TGTGCCAGCAGTTCACCTAGCGGGAGTGAGCCAGATACGCAGTATTTT.

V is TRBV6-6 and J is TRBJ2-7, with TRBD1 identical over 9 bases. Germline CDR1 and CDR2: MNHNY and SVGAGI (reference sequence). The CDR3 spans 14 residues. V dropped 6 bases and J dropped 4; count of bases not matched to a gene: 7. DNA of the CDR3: TGTGCCAGCAGCACAGGACAGGGGTGGTACGAGCAGTACTTC. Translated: CASSTGQGWYEQYF.

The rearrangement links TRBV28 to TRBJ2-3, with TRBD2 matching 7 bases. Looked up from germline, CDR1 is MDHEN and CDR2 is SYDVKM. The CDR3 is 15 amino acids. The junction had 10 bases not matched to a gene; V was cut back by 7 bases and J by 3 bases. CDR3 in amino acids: CASTNERDGTDTQYF. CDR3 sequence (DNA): TGTGCCAGCACCAATGAGCGGGATGGAACAGATACGCAGTATTTT. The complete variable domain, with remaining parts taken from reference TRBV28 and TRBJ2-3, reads DVKVTQSSRYLVKRTGEKVFLECVQDMDHENMFWYRQDPGLGLRLIYFSYDVKMKEKGDIPEGYSVSREKKERFSLILESASTNQTSMYLCASTNERDGTDTQYFGPGTRLTVL.

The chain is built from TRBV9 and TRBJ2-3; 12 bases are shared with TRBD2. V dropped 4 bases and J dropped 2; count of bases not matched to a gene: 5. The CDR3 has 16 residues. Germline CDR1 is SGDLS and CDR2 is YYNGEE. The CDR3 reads CASSHGLAGFTDTQYF. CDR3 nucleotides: TGTGCCAGCAGCCATGGACTAGCGGGGTTCACAGATACGCAGTATTTT.

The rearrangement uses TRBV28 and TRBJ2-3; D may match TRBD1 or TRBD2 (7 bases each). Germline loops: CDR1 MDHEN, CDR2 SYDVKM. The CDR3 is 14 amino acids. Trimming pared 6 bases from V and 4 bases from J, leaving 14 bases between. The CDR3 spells CASSSQGRADTQYF. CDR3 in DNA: TGTGCCAGCAGCTCACAGGGGAGGGCAGATACGCAGTATTTT.

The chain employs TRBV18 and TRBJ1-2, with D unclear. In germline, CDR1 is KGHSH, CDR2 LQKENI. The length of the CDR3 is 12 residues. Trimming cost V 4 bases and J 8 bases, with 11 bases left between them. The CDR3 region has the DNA TGTGCCAGCTCACTGAGTCAGACCGGCTACACCTTC. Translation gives CASSLSQTGYTF.

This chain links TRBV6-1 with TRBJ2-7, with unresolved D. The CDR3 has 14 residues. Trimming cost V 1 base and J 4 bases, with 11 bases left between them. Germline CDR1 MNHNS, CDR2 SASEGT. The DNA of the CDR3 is TGTGCCAGCAGTGAAGGGACCCAGATTTACGAGCAGTACTTC. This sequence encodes CASSEGTQIYEQYF.

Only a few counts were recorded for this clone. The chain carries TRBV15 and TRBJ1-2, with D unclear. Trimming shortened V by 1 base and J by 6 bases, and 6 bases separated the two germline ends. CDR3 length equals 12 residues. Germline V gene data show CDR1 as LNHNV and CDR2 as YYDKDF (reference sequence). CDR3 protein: CATSRGTDGYTF. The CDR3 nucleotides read TGTGCCACCAGCAGAGGGACGGATGGCTACACCTTC. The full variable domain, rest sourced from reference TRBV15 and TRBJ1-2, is DAMVIQNPRYQVTQFGKPVTLSCSQTLNHNVMYWYQQKSSQAPKLLFHYYDKDFNNEADTPDNFQSRRPNTSFCFLDIRSPGLGDTAMYLCATSRGTDGYTFGSGTRLTVV.

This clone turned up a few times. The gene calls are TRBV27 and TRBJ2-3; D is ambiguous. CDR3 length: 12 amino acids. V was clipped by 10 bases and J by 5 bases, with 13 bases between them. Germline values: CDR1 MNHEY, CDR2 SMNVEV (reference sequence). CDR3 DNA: TGTGCCACCAAGAGTTTCCTAGATACGCAGTATTTT. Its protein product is CATKSFLDTQYF.

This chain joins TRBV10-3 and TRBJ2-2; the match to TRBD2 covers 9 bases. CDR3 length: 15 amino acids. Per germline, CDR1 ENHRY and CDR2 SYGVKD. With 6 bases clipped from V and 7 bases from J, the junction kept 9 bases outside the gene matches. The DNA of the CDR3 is TGTGCCATCAGCCTTAGCGGGAGAGGTGGCGGGGAGCTGTTTTTT. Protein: CAISLSGRGGGELFF.

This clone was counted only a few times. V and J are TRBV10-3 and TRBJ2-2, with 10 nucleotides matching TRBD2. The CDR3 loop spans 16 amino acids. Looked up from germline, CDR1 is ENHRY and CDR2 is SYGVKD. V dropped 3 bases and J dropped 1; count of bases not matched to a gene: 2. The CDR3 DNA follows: TGTGCCATCAGTGACGGACTAGCGGAGAACACCGGGGAGCTGTTTTTT. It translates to CAISDGLAENTGELFF.

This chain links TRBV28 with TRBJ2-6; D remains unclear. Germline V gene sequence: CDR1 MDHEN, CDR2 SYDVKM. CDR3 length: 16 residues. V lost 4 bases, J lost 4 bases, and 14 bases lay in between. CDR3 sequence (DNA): TGTGCCAGCAGTTCGGGTGGCACTCCGGGGGCCAACGTCCTGACTTTC. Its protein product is CASSSGGTPGANVLTF.

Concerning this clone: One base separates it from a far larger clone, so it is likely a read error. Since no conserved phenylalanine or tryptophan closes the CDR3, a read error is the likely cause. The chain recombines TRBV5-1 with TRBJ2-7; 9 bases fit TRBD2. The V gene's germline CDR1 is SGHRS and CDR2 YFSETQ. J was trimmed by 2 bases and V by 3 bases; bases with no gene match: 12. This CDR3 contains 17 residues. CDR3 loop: CASSWNPAGGPPYEQYL. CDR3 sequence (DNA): TGCGCCAGCAGCTGGAACCCAGCGGGAGGCCCCCCCTACGAGCAGTACCTC.